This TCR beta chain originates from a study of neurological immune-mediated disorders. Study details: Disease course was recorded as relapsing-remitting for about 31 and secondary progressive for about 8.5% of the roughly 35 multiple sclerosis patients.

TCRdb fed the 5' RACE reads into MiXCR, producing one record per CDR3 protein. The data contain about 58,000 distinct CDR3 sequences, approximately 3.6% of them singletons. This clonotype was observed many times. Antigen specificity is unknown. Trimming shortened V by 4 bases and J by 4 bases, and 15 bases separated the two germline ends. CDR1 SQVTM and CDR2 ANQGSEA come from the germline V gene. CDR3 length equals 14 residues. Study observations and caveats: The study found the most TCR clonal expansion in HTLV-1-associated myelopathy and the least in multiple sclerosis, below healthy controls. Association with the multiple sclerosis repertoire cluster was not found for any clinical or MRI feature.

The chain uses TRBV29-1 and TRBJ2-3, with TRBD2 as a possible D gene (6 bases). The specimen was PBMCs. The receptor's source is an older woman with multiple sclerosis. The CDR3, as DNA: TGCAGCGTTGGGGCGGGACCGAGCCCAGATACGCAGTATTTT. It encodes CSVGAGPSPDTQYF.